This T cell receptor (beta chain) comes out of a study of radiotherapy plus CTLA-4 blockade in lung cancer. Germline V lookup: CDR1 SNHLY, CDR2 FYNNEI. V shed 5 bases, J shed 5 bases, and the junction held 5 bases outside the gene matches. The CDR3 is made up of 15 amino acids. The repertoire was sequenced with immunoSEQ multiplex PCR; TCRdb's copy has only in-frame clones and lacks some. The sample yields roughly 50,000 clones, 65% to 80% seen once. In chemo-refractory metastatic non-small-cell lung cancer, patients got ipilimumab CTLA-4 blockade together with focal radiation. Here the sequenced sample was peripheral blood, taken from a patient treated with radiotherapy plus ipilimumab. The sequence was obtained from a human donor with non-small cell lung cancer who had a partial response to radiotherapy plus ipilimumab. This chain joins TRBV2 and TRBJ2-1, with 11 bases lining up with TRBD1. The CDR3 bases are TGTGCCAGCAGTCCAGGACAGGGGGCTCACAATGAGCAGTTCTTC. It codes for CASSPGQGAHNEQFF.